The text below deals with one TCR beta chain. This CDR3 has 14 amino acids. Germline V gene sequence: CDR1 LGHDT, CDR2 YNNKEL (reference sequence). The V and J ends lost 3 bases and 3 bases, in that order; junction bases with no gene match: 5. The data were obtained in a study of blood T cell repertoires in COVID-19. Study overall: PBMCs, B-cell-depleted T cells, or T cells were the source of the cDNA or gDNA that made up the material.

Residents of about two dozen US areas, aged about 18 to 89 years, made up the participants. Assignments of participants to cohorts depended upon their own reported clinical history. Donors in Cohort 3 who had recovered were those with two negative PCRs, healthcare professional clearance, or resolution of their symptoms. Data came from immunoSEQ multiplex PCR; TCRdb stores just in-frame clones and leaves some out. The sample holds hundreds of thousands of clones, about 89% seen once. The sequence derives from a middle-aged woman who had recovered from COVID-19. What was sequenced was PBMCs or T cells enriched from blood (not recorded which). The V and J genes are TRBV3-1 (or the pseudogene TRBV3-2) and TRBJ2-7, with TRBD2 matching over 7 bases. The CDR3 loop reads CASSQTCGGYEQYF. The CDR3 nucleotides are TGTGCCAGCAGCCAGACTTGCGGGGGCTACGAGCAGTACTTC.